These 27 T cell receptor beta chains originate from one sample sequenced in a study of cytomegalovirus exposure and HLA in healthy donors. 60 Vbeta and 13 Jbeta primers were used in PCR. Sequencing used immunoSEQ multiplex PCR; TCRdb keeps in-frame clones, though not all of them. This table has over 110,000 clones, 82% appearing once. The sample taken for sequencing was PBMCs. The receptors were gathered from a male donor in good health and CMV-seronegative.

This chain joins TRBV27 and TRBJ2-5; D is perhaps TRBD2 (5 bases). The CDR3 runs to 14 residues. Trimming stripped 2 bases from V and 5 bases from J, with 12 bases between. Germline CDR1 and CDR2: MNHEY and SMNVEV (reference sequence). CDR3 sequence reads: CASSLVGDDETQYF. The CDR3 DNA reads TGTGCCAGCAGTTTAGTGGGAGACGACGAGACCCAGTACTTC.

V and J are TRBV7-6 and TRBJ2-1, with TRBD2 matching 13 bases. The V and J ends lost 3 bases and 9 bases, in that order; junction bases with no gene match: 11. Germline values: CDR1 SGHVS, CDR2 FNYEAQ. The CDR3 loop spans 17 amino acids. Written as DNA, the CDR3 is TGTGCCAGCAGCTTGTGGACTAGCGGGAGCCCCCGGGGTGAGCAGTTCTTC. It codes for CASSLWTSGSPRGEQFF.

V gene TRBV7-2 combines with J gene TRBJ1-3, with D unclear. Germline lookup yields CDR1 SGHTA and CDR2 FQGNSA. The CDR3 runs to 15 residues. V lost 5 bases and J 0 bases, leaving 11 bases between the germline ends. CDR3 sequence reads: CASSHGSTSGNTIYF. CDR3 DNA sequence: TGTGCCAGCAGCCACGGGTCCACCTCTGGAAACACCATATATTTT. Full variable domain (missing parts from reference TRBV7-2 and TRBJ1-3): GAGVSQSPSNKVTEKGKDVELRCDPISGHTALYWYRQSLGQGLEFLIYFQGNSAPDKSGLPSDRFSAERTGGSVSTLTIQRTQQEDSAVYLCASSHGSTSGNTIYFGEGSWLTVV.

This clone was seen a few times. V gene TRBV11-1 combines with J gene TRBJ2-5, with D maybe TRBD2 (5 bases). This CDR3 region has 13 residues. V was clipped by 3 bases and J by 2 bases, with 7 bases between them. CDR1 is SGHAT, CDR2 FQDESV, per germline (reference sequence). CDR3 region: CASSLKRQETQYF. Written as DNA, the CDR3 is TGTGCCAGCAGCTTGAAGCGGCAAGAGACCCAGTACTTC.

The V and J genes are TRBV5-5 and TRBJ2-7; D gene ambiguous. Germline V lookup: CDR1 SGHKS, CDR2 YYEKEE (reference sequence). The CDR3 runs to 14 residues. V was shortened by 3 bases and J by 1 base, with 11 bases between the two germline ends. CDR3 in DNA: TGTGCCAGCAGCTCCCAGCGTTCTTCCTACGAGCAGTACTTC. This encodes CASSSQRSSYEQYF.

This clone was detected a few times. The chain uses TRBV4-3 and TRBJ2-1; 10 nucleotides align to TRBD2. CDR1 is LGHNA and CDR2 is YSLEER in the germline V gene. V lost 1 base, J lost 5 bases, and 5 bases stayed unmatched. The CDR3 has 16 residues. This CDR3 reads CASSQVLAGEDNEQFF. In nucleotides, the CDR3 is TGCGCCAGCAGCCAAGTGCTAGCGGGGGAGGACAATGAGCAGTTCTTC.

This rearrangement joins TRBV7-2 to TRBJ2-2; perhaps TRBD2 as D (5 bases). Trimming stripped 6 bases from V and 3 bases from J, with 11 bases between. This CDR3 comprises 14 residues. Germline CDR1 SGHTA, CDR2 FQGNSA. CDR3 coding DNA: TGTGCCAGCAGGGGAGAGTCGTACACCGGGGAGCTGTTTTTT. This codes for CASRGESYTGELFF.

The chain couples TRBV11-3 to TRBJ2-7, with no clear D. This CDR3 region has 12 residues. V was pared by 5 bases and J by 5 bases, with 10 bases between. Germline assignment: CDR1 SGHNT and CDR2 YENEEA. In DNA, the CDR3 is TGTGCCAGCAGCACTTATAACGACGAGCAGTACTTC. Protein: CASSTYNDEQYF.

The genes are TRBV19 and TRBJ2-7, with D maybe TRBD1 (5 bases). V was trimmed by 6 bases and J by 3 bases, leaving 9 bases between them. From germline, CDR1 is LNHDA and CDR2 SQIVND (reference sequence). The CDR3 length is 12 residues. The CDR3 spells CASSPGIYEQYF. CDR3 coding DNA: TGTGCCAGTAGCCCAGGGATCTACGAGCAGTACTTC. Together with reference TRBV19 and TRBJ2-7, the CDR3 gives the full variable domain: DGGITQSPKYLFRKEGQNVTLSCEQNLNHDAMYWYRQDPGQGLRLIYYSQIVNDFQKGDIAEGYSVSREKKESFPLTVTSAQKNPTAFYLCASSPGIYEQYFGPGTRLTVT.

This clone was seen a single time. This sequence joins TRBV7-9 and TRBJ1-2, with 9 bases matching TRBD1. Germline lookup yields CDR1 SEHNR and CDR2 FQNEAQ (reference sequence). The CDR3 is made up of 15 amino acids. V lost 3 bases, J lost 8 bases, and 10 bases stayed unmatched. The CDR3 reads CASSLSGGTGKGYTF. The DNA of the CDR3 is TGTGCCAGCAGCTTGTCAGGCGGGACAGGGAAAGGCTACACCTTC.

The V call is TRBV6-6, the J call TRBJ1-5; 9 bases are shared with TRBD1. The CDR3 covers 15 residues. Germline V lookup: CDR1 MNHNY, CDR2 SVGAGI (reference sequence). J was trimmed by 7 bases and V by 7 bases; bases with no gene match: 11. The CDR3: CASTPGQGFFQPQHF. The CDR3 DNA sequence: TGTGCCAGCACACCGGGACAGGGTTTCTTCCAGCCCCAGCATTTT.

The V and J genes are TRBV5-6 and TRBJ2-7; 13 positions match TRBD2. Trimming removed 4 bases from V and 6 bases from J; junction bases left unmatched: 7. From germline, CDR1 is SGHDT and CDR2 YYEEEE. The CDR3 totals 15 residues. The chain's CDR3 is CASSVTSGREREQYF. Written as DNA, the CDR3 is TGTGCCAGCAGCGTCACTAGCGGGAGGGAGCGCGAGCAGTACTTC.

V usage is TRBV29-1 and J usage is TRBJ2-1, with TRBD1 as a possible D gene (6 bases). CDR1 is SQVTM and CDR2 is ANQGSEA in the germline V gene. This CDR3 has 14 residues. Trimming removed 4 bases from V and 3 bases from J, with 13 bases in between. DNA for the CDR3: TGCAGCGTTGCTGGTCAGGGGCACTACAATGAGCAGTTCTTC. It specifies CSVAGQGHYNEQFF.

V and J are TRBV15 and TRBJ2-5; D unresolved. Germline values: CDR1 LNHNV, CDR2 YYDKDF (reference sequence). Trimming removed 5 bases at V and 3 bases at J, with 13 bases between. CDR3 length: 14 amino acids. The CDR3 is CATSAQAYEETQYF. The CDR3 nucleotides read TGTGCCACCAGCGCTCAAGCCTACGAAGAGACCCAGTACTTC.

The CDR3 coding sequence is TGTGCCAGCAGTATTGGGACAGGGGTCAATCAGCCCCAGCATTTT. Protein sequence: CASSIGTGVNQPQHF. The chain uses TRBV2 and TRBJ1-5, with 10 bases lining up with TRBD1. CDR1 and CDR2 (germline): SNHLY, FYNNEI. V lost 5 bases, J lost 3 bases, and 4 bases stayed unmatched. The CDR3 is 15 amino acids.

This rearrangement joins TRBV5-1 to TRBJ2-5, with TRBD1 matching 9 bases. The germline CDR1 and CDR2 sequences are SGHRS and YFSETQ. The CDR3 has 15 residues. The V and J ends lost 2 bases and 4 bases, in that order; junction bases with no gene match: 6. CDR3 nucleotide sequence: TGCGCCAGCAGCTTAGATTCGACAGGGGGAGAGACCCAGTACTTC. This sequence encodes CASSLDSTGGETQYF.

The sample holds one count of this clone. The rearrangement joins TRBV4-1 to TRBJ2-3, with TRBD2 matching 12 bases. The CDR3 is 17 residues long. Germline V gene lookup returns CDR1 MGHRA and CDR2 YSYEKL. The V segment lost 0 bases and the J segment 6 bases; nucleotides outside the gene matches: 7. The CDR3 region is CASSQDQGLAGGDTQYF. Here the CDR3 DNA reads TGCGCCAGCAGCCAAGATCAAGGGCTAGCGGGAGGGGATACGCAGTATTTT.

In this sample, this clone turned up a few times. The J gene is TRBJ2-3, the V gene TRBV6-5; TRBD1 aligns across 8 bases. With 5 bases clipped from V and 6 bases from J, the junction kept 7 bases outside the gene matches. The CDR3 extends over 14 amino acids. The germline gives CDR1 MNHEY, CDR2 SVGAGI. The DNA of the CDR3 is TGTGCCAGCAGTCACAGGGGGTGGTCGGATACGCAGTATTTT. Translating gives CASSHRGWSDTQYF.

This clone was detected once. The rearrangement links TRBV19 to TRBJ2-7, with TRBD1 as a possible D gene (5 bases). Germline assignment: CDR1 LNHDA and CDR2 SQIVND (reference sequence). Trimming cost V 6 bases and J 4 bases, with 16 bases left between them. The CDR3 sequence is 14 residues long. The CDR3 sequence is CASSPGHGSYEQYF. DNA of the CDR3: TGTGCCAGTAGCCCAGGGCATGGGTCGTACGAGCAGTACTTC. Drawing the rest from reference TRBV19 and TRBJ2-7, the complete variable domain is DGGITQSPKYLFRKEGQNVTLSCEQNLNHDAMYWYRQDPGQGLRLIYYSQIVNDFQKGDIAEGYSVSREKKESFPLTVTSAQKNPTAFYLCASSPGHGSYEQYFGPGTRLTVT.

The chain links TRBV6-5 to TRBJ2-3; a possible D gene is TRBD1 (6 bases). Germline V gene data show CDR1 as MNHEY and CDR2 as SVGAGI. The germline V and J ends were trimmed by 5 bases and 4 bases, with 13 bases remaining between them. CDR3 length: 14 residues. In DNA form, the CDR3 reads TGTGCCAGCAGTCTTGGACAGCTTCCAGATACGCAGTATTTT. Its protein is CASSLGQLPDTQYF.

The chain employs TRBV6-1 and TRBJ1-1; TRBD1 agrees at 7 bases. V lost 4 bases to trimming and J lost 1 base; unmatched junction nucleotides: 3. This CDR3 comprises 14 residues. Germline CDR1 MNHNS, CDR2 SASEGT. The CDR3 DNA reads as TGTGCCAGCAGTGCGGGACAGAGGAACACTGAAGCTTTCTTT. Amino acids: CASSAGQRNTEAFF.

The chain couples TRBV27 to TRBJ1-2; 7 nucleotides line up with TRBD1. Germline V lookup: CDR1 MNHEY, CDR2 SMNVEV (reference sequence). V gave up 5 bases and J gave up 2 bases; unmatched junction bases: 5. The CDR3 has 14 amino acids. CDR3 region: CASSRQGVNYGYTF. The CDR3 DNA follows: TGTGCCAGCAGTCGACAGGGCGTAAACTATGGCTACACCTTC.

The chain is built from TRBV11-2 and TRBJ2-1; D gene unclear. Trimming took 3 bases from V and 7 from J, leaving 13 bases between them. The CDR3 consists of 14 residues. Germline V gene sequence: CDR1 SGHAT, CDR2 FQNNGV. CDR3: CASSFLDGLNEQFF. The CDR3 region has the DNA TGTGCCAGCAGCTTCCTAGACGGCCTTAATGAGCAGTTCTTC. The full variable domain, with the rest looked up from reference TRBV11-2 and TRBJ2-1, is EAGVAQSPRYKIIEKRQSVAFWCNPISGHATLYWYQQILGQGPKLLIQFQNNGVVDDSQLPKDRFSAERLKGVDSTLKIQPAKLEDSAVYLCASSFLDGLNEQFFGPGTRLTVL.

The chain recombines TRBV9 with TRBJ2-3, with 7 nucleotides matching TRBD2. Trimming cost V 5 bases and J 0 bases; bases outside gene matches: 0. Germline CDR1 SGDLS, CDR2 YYNGEE. The CDR3 is 13 amino acids. CDR3 amino acids: CASRGGSTDTQYF. CDR3 nucleotides: TGTGCCAGCAGGGGGGGGAGCACAGATACGCAGTATTTT.

The chain carries TRBV6-5 and TRBJ2-2; 8 positions match TRBD1. Germline CDR1 MNHEY, CDR2 SVGAGI. The CDR3 consists of 13 residues. The V gene end was trimmed by 6 bases and the J gene end by 3 bases; junction bases not matched to a gene: 0. CDR3 nucleotides: TGTGCCAGCAGACAGGGGGACACCGGGGAGCTGTTTTTT. Its translation: CASRQGDTGELFF.

CDR3 DNA: TGTGCCACTCTAGAGGACATGTCTAACTATGGCTACACCTTC. Translation: CATLEDMSNYGYTF. The V and J genes are TRBV19 and TRBJ1-2; possible D gene TRBD1, 5 bases. V was clipped by 10 bases and J by 0 bases, with 15 bases between them. The germline gives CDR1 LNHDA, CDR2 SQIVND (reference sequence). This CDR3 is built from 14 residues.

The chain is built from TRBV5-4 and TRBJ1-1; 8 nucleotides agree with TRBD1. The CDR3 runs 14 residues. Germline V gene lookup returns CDR1 SGHNT and CDR2 YYREEE (reference sequence). With V trimmed by 3 bases and J by 3 bases, 4 bases remained unmatched. The CDR3 sequence: CASSYGQGDTEAFF. CDR3 nucleotides: TGTGCCAGCAGCTATGGACAGGGAGACACTGAAGCTTTCTTT.